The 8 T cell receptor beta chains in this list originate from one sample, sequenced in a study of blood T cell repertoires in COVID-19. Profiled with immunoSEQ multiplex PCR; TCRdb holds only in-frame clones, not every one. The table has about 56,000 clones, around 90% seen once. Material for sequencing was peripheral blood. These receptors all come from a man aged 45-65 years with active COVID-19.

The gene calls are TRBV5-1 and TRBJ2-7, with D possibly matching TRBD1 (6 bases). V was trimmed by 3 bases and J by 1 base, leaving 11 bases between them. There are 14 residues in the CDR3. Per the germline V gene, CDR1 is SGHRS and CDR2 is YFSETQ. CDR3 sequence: CASSYRAGSYEQYF. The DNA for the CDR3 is TGCGCCAGCAGCTACAGGGCGGGTTCCTACGAGCAGTACTTC.

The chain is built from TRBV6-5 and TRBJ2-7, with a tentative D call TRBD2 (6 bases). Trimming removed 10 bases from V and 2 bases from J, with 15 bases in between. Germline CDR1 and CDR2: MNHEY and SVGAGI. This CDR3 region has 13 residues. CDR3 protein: CATDRGRAYEQYF. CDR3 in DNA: TGTGCCACAGACCGGGGGAGAGCCTACGAGCAGTACTTC.

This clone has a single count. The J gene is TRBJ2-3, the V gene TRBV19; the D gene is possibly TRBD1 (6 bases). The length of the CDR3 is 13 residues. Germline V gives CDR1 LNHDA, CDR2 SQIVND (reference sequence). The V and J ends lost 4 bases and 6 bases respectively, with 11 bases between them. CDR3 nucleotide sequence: TGTGCCAGTAGTAGTGACAGGACCGATACGCAGTATTTT. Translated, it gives CASSSDRTDTQYF.

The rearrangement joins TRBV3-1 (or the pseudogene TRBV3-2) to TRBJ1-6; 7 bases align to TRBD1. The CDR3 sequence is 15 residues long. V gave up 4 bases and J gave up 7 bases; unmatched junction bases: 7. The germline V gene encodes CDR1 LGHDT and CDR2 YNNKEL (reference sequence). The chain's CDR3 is CASSPRDSGNSPLHF. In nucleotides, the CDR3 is TGTGCCAGCAGCCCCAGGGACAGCGGGAATTCACCCCTCCACTTT.

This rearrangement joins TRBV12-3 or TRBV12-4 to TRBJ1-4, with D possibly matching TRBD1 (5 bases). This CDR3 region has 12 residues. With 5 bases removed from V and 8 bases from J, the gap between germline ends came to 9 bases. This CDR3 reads CASSTNREKLFF. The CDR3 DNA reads TGTGCCAGCAGTACGAACAGGGAAAAACTGTTTTTT.

CDR3 protein: CSASGQGWTDTQYF. The CDR3 coding sequence is TGCAGTGCTAGTGGGCAGGGATGGACAGATACGCAGTATTTT. This sequence joins TRBV20-1 and TRBJ2-3; D is perhaps TRBD1 (5 bases). V shed 3 bases and J shed 3 bases, with 13 bases lying between them. This CDR3 comprises 14 residues. Per the germline V gene, CDR1 is DFQATT and CDR2 is SNEGSKA (reference sequence).

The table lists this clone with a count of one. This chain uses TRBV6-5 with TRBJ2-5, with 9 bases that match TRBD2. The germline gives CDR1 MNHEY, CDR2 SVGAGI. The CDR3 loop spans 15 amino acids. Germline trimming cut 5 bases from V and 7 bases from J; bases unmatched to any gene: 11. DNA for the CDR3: TGTGCCAGCAGTCCCCCTAGCGGGGCTTTGCCGACCCAGTACTTC. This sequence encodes CASSPPSGALPTQYF.

CDR3 residues: CASSVRQANYGYTF. The CDR3 DNA reads TGTGCCAGCAGCGTTAGACAGGCCAACTATGGCTACACCTTC. The rearrangement uses TRBV2 and TRBJ1-2; possible D gene TRBD1, 6 bases. This CDR3 is 14 amino acids long. From germline, CDR1 is SNHLY and CDR2 FYNNEI. V lost 6 bases and J lost 2, with 13 bases in between.